A single sample gave rise to the 25 T cell receptor beta chains below, sequenced in a study of beta chain features in type 1 diabetes. General study points: In every one of the four CD4+ subsets, TCRB CDR3s were moderately but significantly shorter in Type 1 diabetes patients.

These TCRs' antigens remain unknown. Isolated RNA was reverse transcribed in full, so expressed TCRB transcripts were sequenced. Assay: immunoSEQ multiplex PCR; the TCRdb copy retains only in-frame clones and omits some. The repertoire includes a few hundred thousand clones, around 10% of them detected once, and roughly 0.54% sits in the top ten. Sequenced material: central memory CD4+ T cells from blood. These receptors all come from a man aged 25-40 years with type 1 diabetes.

This clone came up many times. V and J are TRBV7-3 and TRBJ1-1; possibly TRBD1 for D (5 bases). Germline CDR1 is SGHTA and CDR2 is FQGTGA. Trimming took 1 base from V and 4 from J, leaving 13 bases between them. The CDR3 is 15 residues long. DNA for the CDR3: TGTGCCAGCAGCTTAATCTCAGGGTCGGGCACTGAAGCTTTCTTT. Translating gives CASSLISGSGTEAFF.

There are a few counts of this clone. J is TRBJ2-7 and V is TRBV5-1, with D perhaps TRBD2 (6 bases). V lost 1 base and J 12 bases, leaving 20 bases between the germline ends. The germline CDR1 and CDR2 sequences are SGHRS and YFSETQ. CDR3 size: 14 residues. The CDR3 bases are TGCGCCAGCAGCTTGTGGGGTGGGGACGGGAGAAGGTACTTC. This gives the protein CASSLWGGDGRRYF.

V gene TRBV4-3 combines with J gene TRBJ2-1, with 7 positions matching TRBD1. The V gene end was trimmed by 0 bases and the J gene end by 0 bases; junction bases not matched to a gene: 11. This CDR3 contains 19 residues. The germline V gene encodes CDR1 LGHNA and CDR2 YSLEER. The CDR3 DNA follows: TGCGCCAGCAGCCAAGATACGGGTATGGGGACAGTCTCCTACAATGAGCAGTTCTTC. This translates into CASSQDTGMGTVSYNEQFF.

This clone was found a few times. The chain joins TRBV7-9 to TRBJ2-3; 11 bases line up with TRBD2. Germline V gene lookup returns CDR1 SEHNR and CDR2 FQNEAQ (reference sequence). The CDR3 is 16 residues long. The J segment lost 6 bases and the V segment lost 1 base, leaving 6 bases of the junction unmatched. Here the CDR3 DNA reads TGTGCCAGCAGCTTAGGGGGGACTAGCGGATCTGATACGCAGTATTTT. It specifies CASSLGGTSGSDTQYF.

This chain connects TRBV6-5 to TRBJ2-3, with D unresolved. CDR3 length: 14 residues. V lost 6 bases to trimming and J lost 2 bases, with 12 bases between them. Germline V gives CDR1 MNHEY, CDR2 SVGAGI. For the CDR3, the DNA is TGTGCCAGCAGCCCCAACAGTTACACAGATACGCAGTATTTT. Translated: CASSPNSYTDTQYF.

The chain is built from TRBV7-2 and TRBJ2-7; D uncertain. The germline gives CDR1 SGHTA, CDR2 FQGNSA. V was trimmed by 2 bases and J by 5 bases, leaving 13 bases between them. The CDR3 runs 14 residues. The CDR3 coding sequence is TGTGCCAGCAGCTTATTCACAGTGAACGACGAGCAGTACTTC. Protein: CASSLFTVNDEQYF.

The sample holds a few counts of this clone. The chain combines TRBV4-2 with TRBJ2-1; maybe TRBD1 (6 bases). CDR3 size: 13 residues. The V end was cut by 4 bases, the J end by 7 bases, with 11 bases between. Per the germline V gene, CDR1 is LGHNA and CDR2 is YNFKEQ. In DNA form, the CDR3 reads TGTGCCAGCAGCCCTGGACAGCCGAATGAGCAGTTCTTC. Translation gives CASSPGQPNEQFF.

This clone was counted between two and nine times. V gene TRBV11-2 combines with J gene TRBJ1-5; D unresolved. This CDR3 spans 12 amino acids. Looked up from germline, CDR1 is SGHAT and CDR2 is FQNNGV. V shed 6 bases and J shed 3 bases, with 6 bases lying between them. The CDR3 DNA reads TGTGCCAGCAGTGACAACAATCAGCCCCAGCATTTT. As protein: CASSDNNQPQHF.

This clone was found many times. The chain carries TRBV5-1 and TRBJ2-2, with D possibly being TRBD2 (6 bases). Looked up from germline, CDR1 is SGHRS and CDR2 is YFSETQ. V was clipped by 0 bases and J by 3 bases, with 9 bases between them. The CDR3 extends over 15 amino acids. In DNA form, the CDR3 reads TGCGCCAGCAGCTTGGACGGGAGAGACACCGGGGAGCTGTTTTTT. It encodes CASSLDGRDTGELFF.

This clone was seen more than once but under ten times. The gene calls are TRBV28 and TRBJ2-7, with unresolved D. Germline CDR1 MDHEN, CDR2 SYDVKM. This CDR3 spans 14 amino acids. The DNA of the CDR3 is TGTGCTCCCAATCTGTGTTCCTACACCTACGAGCAGTACTTC. It is translated as CAPNLCSYTYEQYF.

The rearrangement uses TRBV7-2 and TRBJ2-5; the match to TRBD1 covers 9 bases. This CDR3 region has 14 residues. Per germline, CDR1 SGHTA and CDR2 FQGNSA. Trimming removed 5 bases from V and 3 bases from J; junction bases left unmatched: 4. The CDR3 bases are TGTGCCAGCAGCCCTGGGACAGGGAAAGAGACCCAGTACTTC. As protein: CASSPGTGKETQYF.

V is TRBV7-3 and J is TRBJ1-1, with 9 nucleotides matching TRBD1. This CDR3 region has 14 residues. CDR1 is SGHTA and CDR2 is FQGTGA in the germline V gene. V dropped 7 bases and J dropped 6; count of bases not matched to a gene: 9. The CDR3 DNA follows: TGTGCCAGCATTCGTGGGACAGGGTTATCTGAAGCTTTCTTT. Encoded protein: CASIRGTGLSEAFF. Variable domain in full (rest from reference TRBV7-3 and TRBJ1-1): GAGVSQTPSNKVTEKGKYVELRCDPISGHTALYWYRQSLGQGPEFLIYFQGTGAADDSGLPNDRFFAVRPEGSVSTLKIQRTERGDSAVYLCASIRGTGLSEAFFGQGTRLTVV.

This clone was seen ten or more times. The chain has TRBV28 and TRBJ1-5; D not certain. Trimming pared 4 bases from V and 2 bases from J, leaving 12 bases between. The germline CDR1 and CDR2 sequences are MDHEN and SYDVKM. This CDR3 is built from 15 residues. The DNA of the CDR3 is TGTGCCAGCAGTTATCTGGGTACGGGCAATCAGCCCCAGCATTTT. Amino acids: CASSYLGTGNQPQHF.

A few counts support this clone. The rearrangement links TRBV6-6 to TRBJ1-5; no definite D call. CDR1 and CDR2 (germline): MNHNY, SVGAGI (reference sequence). Trimming shortened V by 2 bases and J by 4 bases, and 12 bases separated the two germline ends. CDR3 size: 15 residues. The CDR3 bases are TGTGCCAGCAGTTACATAAGCGCAGCTAATCAGCCCCAGCATTTT. It is translated as CASSYISAANQPQHF.

The chain uses TRBV28 and TRBJ2-2, with D possibly matching TRBD2 (5 bases). V lost 11 bases to trimming and J lost 0 bases, with 13 bases between them. CDR1 and CDR2 from the germline V gene are MDHEN and SYDVKM. CDR3 length: 14 residues. The CDR3 DNA sequence: TGTGCCGTCAAACGGGGAACGAACACCGGGGAGCTGTTTTTT. Translated, it gives CAVKRGTNTGELFF. Looking up the rest from reference TRBV28 and TRBJ2-2 gives the full variable domain: DVKVTQSSRYLVKRTGEKVFLECVQDMDHENMFWYRQDPGLGLRLIYFSYDVKMKEKGDIPEGYSVSREKKERFSLILESASTNQTSMYLCAVKRGTNTGELFFGEGSRLTVL.

This clone has only a few counts. The CDR3 sequence is CASSYNTEGQPQHF. CDR3 sequence (DNA): TGTGCCAGCAGTTACAACACGGAGGGCCAGCCCCAGCATTTT. This chain joins TRBV6-5 and TRBJ1-5; no definite D call. The V gene lost 2 bases and the J gene lost 7 bases, with 12 bases spanning the gap. This CDR3 comprises 14 residues. Germline assignment: CDR1 MNHEY and CDR2 SVGAGI.

This clone was found a few times. This sample includes further DNA sequences coding for the same CDR3. The chain carries TRBV28 and TRBJ1-5, with 8 positions matching TRBD1. Germline values: CDR1 MDHEN, CDR2 SYDVKM. The CDR3 has 15 amino acids. Trimming removed 6 bases from V and 2 bases from J; junction bases left unmatched: 6. CDR3 sequence reads: CASSSGQGGNQPQHF. The CDR3, as DNA: TGTGCCAGCAGCAGCGGACAGGGAGGCAATCAGCCCCAGCATTTT.

The chain has TRBV11-2 and TRBJ2-5, with TRBD2 matching 12 bases. The V and J ends lost 1 base and 2 bases, in that order; junction bases with no gene match: 2. The germline V gene encodes CDR1 SGHAT and CDR2 FQNNGV. The CDR3 covers 16 residues. The CDR3 reads CASSLASGRGQETQYF. The CDR3 region has the DNA TGTGCCAGCAGCTTAGCTAGCGGGAGGGGACAAGAGACCCAGTACTTC. Complete variable domain (other parts from reference TRBV11-2 and TRBJ2-5): EAGVAQSPRYKIIEKRQSVAFWCNPISGHATLYWYQQILGQGPKLLIQFQNNGVVDDSQLPKDRFSAERLKGVDSTLKIQPAKLEDSAVYLCASSLASGRGQETQYFGPGTRLLVL.

The rearrangement links TRBV5-4 to TRBJ1-1, with 7 bases that match TRBD1. This CDR3 has 15 amino acids. From germline, CDR1 is SGHNT and CDR2 YYREEE (reference sequence). The V and J ends lost 4 bases and 2 bases, in that order; junction bases with no gene match: 8. The CDR3 sequence is CASSDQGEHNTEAFF. The DNA of the CDR3 is TGTGCCAGCAGCGATCAGGGGGAGCACAACACTGAAGCTTTCTTT.

This clone appeared many times. The V call is TRBV28, the J call TRBJ2-5; D possibly uses TRBD1 or TRBD2 (6 bases each). This CDR3 contains 19 residues. The germline gives CDR1 MDHEN, CDR2 SYDVKM. The ends were cut back, 0 bases at V and 1 base at J, with 21 bases in the middle. DNA for the CDR3: TGTGCCAGCAGTTTATGGCCCCCTAGGGGGGTCAGCCGCCAAGAGACCCAGTACTTC. Encoded protein: CASSLWPPRGVSRQETQYF. The whole variable domain, filled in from reference TRBV28 and TRBJ2-5, reads DVKVTQSSRYLVKRTGEKVFLECVQDMDHENMFWYRQDPGLGLRLIYFSYDVKMKEKGDIPEGYSVSREKKERFSLILESASTNQTSMYLCASSLWPPRGVSRQETQYFGPGTRLLVL.

This clone was counted only a few times. The chain has TRBV25-1 and TRBJ1-4; D not resolved. V lost 2 bases and J lost 0, with 10 bases in between. The CDR3 is 16 residues long. Germline lookup yields CDR1 MGHDK and CDR2 SYGVNS. The chain's CDR3 is CASSEMGWPTNEKLFF. DNA of the CDR3: TGTGCCAGCAGTGAAATGGGTTGGCCAACTAATGAAAAACTGTTTTTT.

The V call is TRBV6-5, the J call TRBJ1-4, with D possibly being TRBD1 (5 bases). Trimming cost V 11 bases and J 5 bases, with 21 bases left between them. The CDR3 sequence is 15 residues long. The germline CDR1 and CDR2 sequences are MNHEY and SVGAGI. The CDR3 DNA follows: TGTGCCTCAAGAGGGGCAGGGAGTGGGAATGAAAAACTGTTTTTT. Translating it yields CASRGAGSGNEKLFF.

This clone was seen repeatedly, ten times or more. V is TRBV12-5 and J is TRBJ2-1; maybe TRBD1 (5 bases). The CDR3 spans 13 residues. Germline CDR1 is LGHNT and CDR2 is FRNRAP. V lost 1 base to trimming and J lost 6 bases, with 7 bases between them. The CDR3 loop is CASGLGQTNEQFF. Written as DNA, the CDR3 is TGTGCTAGTGGTTTGGGACAGACCAATGAGCAGTTCTTC.

The genes are TRBV4-3 and TRBJ2-4; 7 bases line up with TRBD2. The J call may be wrong; the DNA end is better matched by TRBJ2-7. Germline V gene data show CDR1 as LGHNA and CDR2 as YSLEER. The CDR3 totals 14 residues. The CDR3 is CASSQASGSYEQYF. The CDR3 nucleotides read TGCGCCAGCAGCCAAGCTAGCGGTTCCTACGAGCAGTACTTC.

In its sample, this clone was seen a few times. The chain links TRBV15 to TRBJ1-3; D possibly corresponds to TRBD1 (5 bases). The CDR3 extends over 14 amino acids. In germline, CDR1 is LNHNV, CDR2 YYDKDF (reference sequence). V lost 3 bases and J lost 2, with 8 bases in between. DNA of the CDR3: TGTGCCACCAGCAGCGGAGGGGCTGGAAACACCATATATTTT. Its translation: CATSSGGAGNTIYF.